The T cell receptor (beta chain) under discussion was sequenced for a study of shared clonotypes between healthy human individuals. Germline V gene lookup returns CDR1 SGDLS and CDR2 YYNGEE. The V gene lost 4 bases and the J gene lost 7 bases, with 18 bases spanning the gap. The CDR3 runs 16 residues. In replicate PCRs of sorted subsets, 150 to 200 ng DNA, about 30,000 T cell genomes, was used. Generated by immunoSEQ multiplex PCR, the TCRdb table keeps only in-frame clones and is missing some. This table holds some 1 million clones, roughly 80% found once. The clonotype originates from a man aged 18 to 29 in good health. The sample comprised memory CD4+ T cells sorted from blood. Subset in this sample: CD45RA-negative fraction. The chain links TRBV9 to TRBJ1-6, with D possibly being TRBD1 (6 bases). The CDR3 sequence: CASSPDRRTMNSPLHF. In DNA form, the CDR3 reads TGTGCCAGCAGCCCCGACAGGAGGACCATGAATTCACCCCTCCACTTT.